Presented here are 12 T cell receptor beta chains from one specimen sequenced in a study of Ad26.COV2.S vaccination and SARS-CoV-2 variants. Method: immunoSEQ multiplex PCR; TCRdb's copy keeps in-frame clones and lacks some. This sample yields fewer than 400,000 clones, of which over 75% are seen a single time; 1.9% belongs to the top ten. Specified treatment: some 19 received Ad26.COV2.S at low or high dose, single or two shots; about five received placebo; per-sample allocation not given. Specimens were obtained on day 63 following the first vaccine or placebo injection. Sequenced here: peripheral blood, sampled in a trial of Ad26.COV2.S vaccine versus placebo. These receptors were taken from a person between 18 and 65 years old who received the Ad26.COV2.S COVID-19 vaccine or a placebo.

CDR3 nucleotides: TGCGCCAGCAGCTTGGGACGTGGGACAGGGGTGAAAGATGAGCAGTTCTTC. It is translated as CASSLGRGTGVKDEQFF. This sequence joins TRBV5-1 and TRBJ2-1, with 10 positions matching TRBD1. Germline CDR1 is SGHRS and CDR2 is YFSETQ. V lost 0 bases to trimming and J lost 8 bases; unmatched junction nucleotides: 11. This CDR3 has 17 amino acids.

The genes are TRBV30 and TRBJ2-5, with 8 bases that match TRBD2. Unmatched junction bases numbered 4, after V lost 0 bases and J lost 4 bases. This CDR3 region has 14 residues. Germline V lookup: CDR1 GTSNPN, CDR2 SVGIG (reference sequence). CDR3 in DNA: TGTGCCTGGAGTGTACACAGCGGGAGAGAGACCCAGTACTTC. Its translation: CAWSVHSGRETQYF.

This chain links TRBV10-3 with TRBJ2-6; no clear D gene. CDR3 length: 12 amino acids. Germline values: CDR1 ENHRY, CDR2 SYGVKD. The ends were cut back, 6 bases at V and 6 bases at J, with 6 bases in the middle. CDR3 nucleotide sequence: TGTGCCATCAGCCACGAGGCCAACGTCCTGACTTTC. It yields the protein CAISHEANVLTF.

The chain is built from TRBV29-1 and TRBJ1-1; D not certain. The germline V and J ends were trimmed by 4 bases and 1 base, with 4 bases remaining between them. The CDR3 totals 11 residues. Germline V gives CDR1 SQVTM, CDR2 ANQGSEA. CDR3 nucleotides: TGCAGCGTTGGGAGGAACACTGAAGCTTTCTTT. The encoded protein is CSVGRNTEAFF.

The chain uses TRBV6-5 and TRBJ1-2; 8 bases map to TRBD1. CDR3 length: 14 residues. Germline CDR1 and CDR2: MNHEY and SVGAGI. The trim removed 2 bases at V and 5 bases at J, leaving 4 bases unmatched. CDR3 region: CASSYGQGFYGYTF. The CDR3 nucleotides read TGTGCCAGCAGTTACGGACAGGGATTTTATGGCTACACCTTC.

The CDR3 is CAIGALFNSPLHF. The CDR3 coding sequence is TGTGCCATCGGTGCACTCTTTAATTCACCCCTCCACTTT. The rearrangement joins TRBV10-3 to TRBJ1-6, with D uncertain. The ends were cut back, 8 bases at V and 6 bases at J, with 11 bases in the middle. Looked up from germline, CDR1 is ENHRY and CDR2 is SYGVKD. This CDR3 is 13 amino acids long.

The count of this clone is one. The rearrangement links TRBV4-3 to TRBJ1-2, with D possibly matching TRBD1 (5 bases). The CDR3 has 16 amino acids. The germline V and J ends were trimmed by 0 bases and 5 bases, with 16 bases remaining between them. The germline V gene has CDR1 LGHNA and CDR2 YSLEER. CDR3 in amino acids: CASSQDTTVGGYGYTF. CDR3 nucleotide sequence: TGCGCCAGCAGCCAAGATACGACGGTGGGGGGTTATGGCTACACCTTC.

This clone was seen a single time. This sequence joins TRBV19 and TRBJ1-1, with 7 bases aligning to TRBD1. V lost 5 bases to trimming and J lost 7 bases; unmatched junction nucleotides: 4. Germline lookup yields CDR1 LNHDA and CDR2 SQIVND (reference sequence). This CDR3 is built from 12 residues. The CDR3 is CASSFHRGEAFF. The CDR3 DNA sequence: TGTGCCAGTAGTTTTCACAGGGGTGAAGCTTTCTTT.

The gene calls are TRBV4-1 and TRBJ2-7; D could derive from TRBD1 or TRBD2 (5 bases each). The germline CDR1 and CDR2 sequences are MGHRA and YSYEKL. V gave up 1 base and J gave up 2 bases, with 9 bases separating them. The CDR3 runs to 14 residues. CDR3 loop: CASSQGDGAYEQYF. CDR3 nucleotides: TGCGCCAGCAGCCAAGGGGACGGAGCCTACGAGCAGTACTTC.

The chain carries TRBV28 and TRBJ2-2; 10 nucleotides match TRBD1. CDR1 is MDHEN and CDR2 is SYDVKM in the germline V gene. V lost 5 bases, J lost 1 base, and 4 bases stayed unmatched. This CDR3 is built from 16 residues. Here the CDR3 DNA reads TGTGCCAGCAGTGGGGGACAGGGGTTGAACACCGGGGAGCTGTTTTTT. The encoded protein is CASSGGQGLNTGELFF.

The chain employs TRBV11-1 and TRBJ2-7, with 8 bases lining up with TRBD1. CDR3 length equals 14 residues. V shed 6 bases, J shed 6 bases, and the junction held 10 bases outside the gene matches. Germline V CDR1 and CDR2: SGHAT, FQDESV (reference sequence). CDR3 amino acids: CASSWPDDRGEQYF. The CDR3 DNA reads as TGTGCCAGCAGTTGGCCCGACGACAGGGGCGAGCAGTACTTC.

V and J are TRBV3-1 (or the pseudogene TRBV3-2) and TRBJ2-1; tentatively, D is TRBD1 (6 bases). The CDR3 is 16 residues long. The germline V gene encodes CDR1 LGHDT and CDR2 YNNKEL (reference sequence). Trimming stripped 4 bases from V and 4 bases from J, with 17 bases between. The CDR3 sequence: CASSPKPGHRYNEQFF. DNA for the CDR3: TGTGCCAGCAGCCCCAAGCCGGGACACCGATACAATGAGCAGTTCTTC.